This TCR beta chain was recovered during a study of cytomegalovirus exposure and HLA in healthy donors. Regarding the study as a whole: Accurate prediction of HLA-A and HLA-B alleles (for most subjects) was reportedly achieved from TCR beta sequences. Earlier findings revealed that most TCR beta V segments proved productive either about 87% or about 30% of the time. Later analysis identified about 18,000 TCR beta sequences associated with HLA alleles, using a false discovery rate threshold of 0.05.

PCR primers comprised 60 Vbeta and 13 Jbeta primers. Sequencing used immunoSEQ multiplex PCR; TCRdb keeps in-frame clones, though not all of them. The data show 100,000 to 150,000 clones, about two thirds seen once. V was clipped by 1 base and J by 1 base, with 8 bases between them. The CDR3 contains 14 residues. Germline CDR1 and CDR2: LNHDA and SQIVND (reference sequence). For this clone: Its antigen is still unknown.

The sequence derives from a man between 25 and 39 years old in good health and CMV-seronegative. The genes are TRBV19 and TRBJ2-7; D not certain. The sequenced material came from PBMCs. For the CDR3, the DNA is TGTGCCAGTAGTATAGGCAGTCTGTCCTACGAGCAGTACTTC. As protein: CASSIGSLSYEQYF.